This T cell receptor (beta chain) was observed in a study of T cells after yellow fever vaccination. A few counts support this clonotype. TCRdb reprocessed the 5' RACE reads with MiXCR, giving one entry per CDR3 protein. Of about 300,000 distinct CDR3 sequences in the sample, 6.8% were seen once. The source was PBMCs, collected more than 35 days after the first yellow fever vaccination. The clonotype originates from a man aged 18 to 29 who received the YFV17D yellow fever vaccine.

This CDR3 reads CASSVGGGAWADTQYF. Here the CDR3 DNA reads TGTGCCAGCAGCGTAGGCGGGGGGGCCTGGGCAGATACGCAGTATTTT. This chain joins TRBV9 and TRBJ2-3; 9 positions match TRBD2. This CDR3 is built from 16 residues. Germline CDR1 SGDLS, CDR2 YYNGEE. Trimming at V came to 0 bases and at J to 4 bases, leaving 6 bases not matched to a gene.